These 5 T cell receptor beta chains came from one sample sequenced in a study of cytomegalovirus exposure and HLA in healthy donors. In the PCR, 60 Vbeta and 13 Jbeta primers were used. TCRdb keeps only in-frame clones here, not all; method: immunoSEQ multiplex PCR. The sample records about 170,000 clones, about 82% being singletons. The sequenced sample was PBMCs. The receptors come from a female donor in good health and CMV-seronegative.

V gene TRBV9 combines with J gene TRBJ1-3; no definite D call. The germline V gene encodes CDR1 SGDLS and CDR2 YYNGEE. V lost 2 bases and J lost 0, with 9 bases in between. The CDR3 has 15 amino acids. The chain's CDR3 is CASSVRPSSGNTIYF. CDR3 bases: TGTGCCAGCAGCGTCCGTCCCAGCTCTGGAAACACCATATATTTT.

The chain is built from TRBV11-3 and TRBJ2-3; 7 nucleotides agree with TRBD1. This CDR3 has 15 residues. Germline CDR1 SGHNT, CDR2 YENEEA. The junction had 7 bases not matched to a gene; V was cut back by 3 bases and J by 4 bases. The CDR3 reads CASSLGRGNADTQYF. For the CDR3, the DNA is TGTGCCAGCAGCTTGGGCAGGGGGAATGCAGATACGCAGTATTTT.

This chain joins TRBV5-1 and TRBJ2-3; no clear D. Per germline, CDR1 SGHRS and CDR2 YFSETQ. Trimming took 2 bases from V and 1 from J, leaving 5 bases between them. The CDR3 sequence is 13 residues long. The CDR3 region has the DNA TGCGCCAGCAGCTTAACGGGCACAGATACGCAGTATTTT. Its translation: CASSLTGTDTQYF.

This rearrangement joins TRBV5-4 to TRBJ2-3; D is ambiguous. The CDR3 runs 13 residues. Trimming removed 2 bases at V and 0 bases at J, with 4 bases between. The germline V gene encodes CDR1 SGHNT and CDR2 YYREEE (reference sequence). CDR3 in amino acids: CASSFSSTDTQYF. For the CDR3, the DNA is TGTGCCAGCAGCTTCTCTAGCACAGATACGCAGTATTTT. The full variable domain, completed using reference TRBV5-4 and TRBJ2-3, is ETGVTQSPTHLIKTRGQQVTLRCSSQSGHNTVSWYQQALGQGPQFIFQYYREEENGRGNFPPRFSGLQFPNYSSELNVNALELDDSALYLCASSFSSTDTQYFGPGTRLTVL.

Worth noting for this clone: The same CDR3 also results from other DNA sequences found in this sample. This chain links TRBV27 with TRBJ2-7, with 8 bases lining up with TRBD1. Looked up from germline, CDR1 is MNHEY and CDR2 is SMNVEV (reference sequence). The V gene end was trimmed by 5 bases and the J gene end by 0 bases; junction bases not matched to a gene: 9. The length of the CDR3 is 16 residues. The CDR3 DNA is TGTGCCAGCAGTCCCGGGCGGGACAGGAGCTCCTACGAGCAGTACTTC. It specifies CASSPGRDRSSYEQYF.